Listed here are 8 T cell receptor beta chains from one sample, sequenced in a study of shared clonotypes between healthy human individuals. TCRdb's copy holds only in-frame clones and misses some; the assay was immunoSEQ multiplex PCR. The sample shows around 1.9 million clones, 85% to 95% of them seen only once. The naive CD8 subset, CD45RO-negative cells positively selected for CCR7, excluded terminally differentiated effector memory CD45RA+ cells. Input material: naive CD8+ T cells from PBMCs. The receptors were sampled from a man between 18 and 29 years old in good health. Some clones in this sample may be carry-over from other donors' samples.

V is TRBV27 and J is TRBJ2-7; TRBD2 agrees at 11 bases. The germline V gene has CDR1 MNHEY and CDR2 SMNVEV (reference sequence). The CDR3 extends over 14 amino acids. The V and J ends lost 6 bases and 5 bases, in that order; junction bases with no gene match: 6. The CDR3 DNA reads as TGTGCCAGCAGCTCCGGGACTAGCGGACACGAGCAGTACTTC. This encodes CASSSGTSGHEQYF.

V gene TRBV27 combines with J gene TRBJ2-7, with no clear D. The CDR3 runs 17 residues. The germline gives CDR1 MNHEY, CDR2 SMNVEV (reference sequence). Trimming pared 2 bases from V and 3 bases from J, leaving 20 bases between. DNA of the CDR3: TGTGCCAGCAGTTTAAAGATTGGCCGGAGCGCTAACTACGAGCAGTACTTC. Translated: CASSLKIGRSANYEQYF.

CDR3 DNA sequence: TGTGCCAGCAGCATACGGGACGGACACTACAATGAGCAGTTCTTC. This codes for CASSIRDGHYNEQFF. The V gene is TRBV7-9, the J gene TRBJ2-1, with D perhaps TRBD1 or TRBD2 (5 bases each). V was trimmed by 5 bases and J by 3 bases, leaving 14 bases between them. This CDR3 has 15 residues. Germline CDR1 reads SEHNR; CDR2 reads FQNEAQ (reference sequence). The complete variable domain, with remaining parts taken from reference TRBV7-9 and TRBJ2-1, reads DTGVSQNPRHKITKRGQNVTFRCDPISEHNRLYWYRQTLGQGPEFLTYFQNEAQLEKSRLLSDRFSAERPKGSFSTLEIQRTEQGDSAMYLCASSIRDGHYNEQFFGPGTRLTVL.

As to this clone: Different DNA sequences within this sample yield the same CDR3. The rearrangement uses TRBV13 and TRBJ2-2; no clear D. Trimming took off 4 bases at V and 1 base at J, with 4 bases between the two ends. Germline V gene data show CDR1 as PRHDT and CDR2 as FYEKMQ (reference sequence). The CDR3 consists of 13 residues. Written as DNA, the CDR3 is TGTGCCAGCAGCTCGCTGAACACCGGGGAGCTGTTTTTT. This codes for CASSSLNTGELFF.

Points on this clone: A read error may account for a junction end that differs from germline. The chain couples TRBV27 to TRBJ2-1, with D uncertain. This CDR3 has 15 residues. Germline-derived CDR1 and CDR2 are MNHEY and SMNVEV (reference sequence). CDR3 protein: CASSLRTPSHNEQFF. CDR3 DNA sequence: TGTGCCAGCAGTTTGCGCACTCCCTCCCACAATGAGCAGTTCTTC.

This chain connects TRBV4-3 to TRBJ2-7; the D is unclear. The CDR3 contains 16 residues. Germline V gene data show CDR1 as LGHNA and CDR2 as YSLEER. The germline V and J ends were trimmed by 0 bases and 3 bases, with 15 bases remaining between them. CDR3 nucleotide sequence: TGCGCCAGCAGCCAAGATCCGGGTGCGCGGAGCTACGAGCAGTACTTC. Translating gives CASSQDPGARSYEQYF.

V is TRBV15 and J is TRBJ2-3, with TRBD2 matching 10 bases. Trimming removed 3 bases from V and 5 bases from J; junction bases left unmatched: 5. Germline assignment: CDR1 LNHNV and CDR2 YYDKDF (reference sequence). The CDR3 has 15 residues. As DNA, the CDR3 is TGTGCCACCAGCAGTTTAGCGGGAGGTGGAGATACGCAGTATTTT. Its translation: CATSSLAGGGDTQYF. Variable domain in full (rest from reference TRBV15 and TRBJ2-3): DAMVIQNPRYQVTQFGKPVTLSCSQTLNHNVMYWYQQKSSQAPKLLFHYYDKDFNNEADTPDNFQSRRPNTSFCFLDIRSPGLGDTAMYLCATSSLAGGGDTQYFGPGTRLTVL.

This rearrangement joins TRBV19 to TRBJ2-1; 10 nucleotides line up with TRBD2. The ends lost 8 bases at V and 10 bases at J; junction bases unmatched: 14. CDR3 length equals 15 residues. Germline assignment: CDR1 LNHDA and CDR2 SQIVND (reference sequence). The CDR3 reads CASSLSGRARGEQFF. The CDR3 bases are TGTGCCAGTTCCCTCAGCGGGAGGGCGAGGGGGGAGCAGTTCTTC.